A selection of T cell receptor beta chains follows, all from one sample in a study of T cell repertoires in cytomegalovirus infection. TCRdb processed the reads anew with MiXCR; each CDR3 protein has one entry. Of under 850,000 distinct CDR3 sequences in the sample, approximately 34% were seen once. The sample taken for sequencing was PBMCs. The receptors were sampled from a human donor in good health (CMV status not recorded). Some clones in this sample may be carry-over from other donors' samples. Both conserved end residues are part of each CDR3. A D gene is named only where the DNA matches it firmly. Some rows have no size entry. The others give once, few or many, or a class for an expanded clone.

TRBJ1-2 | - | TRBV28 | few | TGTGCCAGCAGCGGTATTGGCTACACCTTC | CASSGIGYTF
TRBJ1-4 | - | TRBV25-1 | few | TGTGCCAGCAGTGACCTCTCCTACAGGCGGCGTGGAGAAAAACTGTTTTTT | CASSDLSYRRRGEKLFF
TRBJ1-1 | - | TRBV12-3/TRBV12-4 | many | TGTGCCAGCAGTTTAGCCCGCCGGGCTGAAGCTTTCTTT | CASSLARRAEAFF
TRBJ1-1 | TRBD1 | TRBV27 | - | TGTGCCAGCAGTACTCAAAGACAGGGGAGGAACACTGAAGCTTTCTTT | CASSTQRQGRNTEAFF
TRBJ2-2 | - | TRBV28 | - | TGTGCCAGCAGTTTAGGTTTGCCCGGGGAGCTGTTTTTT | CASSLGLPGELFF
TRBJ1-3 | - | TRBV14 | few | TGTGCCAGCAGCCAAGATACAGGCCCGTATCCTGGAAACACCATATATTTT | CASSQDTGPYPGNTIYF
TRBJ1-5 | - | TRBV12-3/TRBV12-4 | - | TGTGCCAGCAGTGGAGCTTATCAGCCCCAGCATTTT | CASSGAYQPQHF
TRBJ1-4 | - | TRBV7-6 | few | TGTGCCAGCAGCTTAGGGGCCTACCTAGACGCAACTAATGAAAAACTGTTTTTT | CASSLGAYLDATNEKLFF
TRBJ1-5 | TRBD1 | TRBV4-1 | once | TGCGCCAGCAGCCTTGCGGAGACAGGGGACAATCAGCCCCAGCATTTT | CASSLAETGDNQPQHF
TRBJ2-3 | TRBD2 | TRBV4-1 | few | TGCGCCAGCAGCCAAGCAGGACTAGTGGGGGGAGATACGCAGTATTTT | CASSQAGLVGGDTQYF
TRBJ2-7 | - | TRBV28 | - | TGTGCCCTCACCCGAGGGCAGGGTGAGGCCTACGAGCAGTACTTC | CALTRGQGEAYEQYF
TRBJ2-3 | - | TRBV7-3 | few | TGTGCCAGCAGCCTGGGACGCAATACGCAGTATTTT | CASSLGRNTQYF
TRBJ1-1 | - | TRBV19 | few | TGTGCCAGTAGTCTTACCTTCGACAGCACTGAAGCTTTCTTT | CASSLTFDSTEAFF
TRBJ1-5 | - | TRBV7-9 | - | TGTGCCAGCAGCTTAGGGGACTGGGATCAGCCCCAGCATTTT | CASSLGDWDQPQHF
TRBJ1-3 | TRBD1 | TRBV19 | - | TGTGCCAGTAGTATCCGGGACAGCTCTGGAAACACCATATATTTT | CASSIRDSSGNTIYF
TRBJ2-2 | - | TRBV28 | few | TGTGCCAGCAGTCCTACGCCGTTGGTCTTGCACCAGGAGCTGTTTTTT | CASSPTPLVLHQELFF
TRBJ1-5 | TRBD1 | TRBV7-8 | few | TGTGCCAGCAGCTTATTCCGGGACAGGGGGCGTTGGAATCAGCCCCAGCATTTT | CASSLFRDRGRWNQPQHF
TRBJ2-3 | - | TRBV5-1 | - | TGCGCCAGCAGCTTGGAACAGGAGAGCACAGATACGCAGTATTTT | CASSLEQESTDTQYF
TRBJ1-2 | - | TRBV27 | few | TGTGCCAGCAGTCGTCTACAGGGAAACTATGGCTACACCTTC | CASSRLQGNYGYTF
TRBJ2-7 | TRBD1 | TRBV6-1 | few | TGTGCCAGCAGCCCAGACAGGGGTCACCCCTACGAGCAGTACTTC | CASSPDRGHPYEQYF
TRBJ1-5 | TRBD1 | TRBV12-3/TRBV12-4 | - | TGTGCCAGCAGCGACAGACAGGGCGGTCAGCCCCAGCATTTT | CASSDRQGGQPQHF
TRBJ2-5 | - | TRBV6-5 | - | TGTGCCAGCAGTTCGGGACTGATGAAAGAGACCCAGTACTTC | CASSSGLMKETQYF
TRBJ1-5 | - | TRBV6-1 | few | TGTGCCAGCATGCAGACATTCGCTCAGCCCCAGCATTTT | CASMQTFAQPQHF
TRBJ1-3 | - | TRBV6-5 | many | TGTGCCAGCAGTTACTCGGGGAAAACTGGAAACACCATATATTTT | CASSYSGKTGNTIYF